These T cell receptor beta chains were read from a single sample in a study of spatial heterogeneity in lung cancer. MiXCR, run by TCRdb on the 5' RACE reads, gives a single entry per CDR3 protein. The sample carries roughly 5,000 distinct CDR3 sequences, 7.8% recorded once. The sample here was lung tumor tissue, taken at surgery. The receptors were gathered from a female donor with early-stage non-small cell lung cancer. CDR3s include the opening cysteine and the closing phenylalanine or tryptophan. The D gene is left open where the match is weak. The size entry is marked missing in some rows and otherwise reads once, few, many or a size class.

V	D	J	size	length	DNA	CDR3
TRBV20-1	NA	TRBJ2-2	medium-sized	16	TGCAGTGCTAGAGATATTTTGCGGATGGGCACCGGGGAGCTGTTTTTT	CSARDILRMGTGELFF
TRBV7-3	TRBD1	TRBJ2-2	medium-sized	14	TGTGCCAGCAGCCCCGGGACAGGGGGCGGGGAGCTGTTTTTT	CASSPGTGGGELFF
TRBV5-1	NA	TRBJ1-5	many	13	TGCGCCAGCAGGACAGGTTACGGGCAGCCCCAGCATTTT	CASRTGYGQPQHF
TRBV7-6	TRBD1	TRBJ1-3	once	14	TGTGCCAGCAGCTCCACAGGGGGCGGAAACACCATATATTTT	CASSSTGGGNTIYF
TRBV27	NA	TRBJ1-5	many	14	TGTGCCAGCAGCGGGCAGGGGAGCAATCAGCCCCAGCATTTT	CASSGQGSNQPQHF
TRBV29-1	TRBD1	TRBJ2-3	NA	14	TGCAGCGTAACCGGGACAGGAATGACAGATACGCAGTATTTT	CSVTGTGMTDTQYF
TRBV5-4	TRBD2	TRBJ2-5	many	17	TGTGCCAGCAGCTCCGGGACTAGCGGGGGGGGTTTGGAGACCCAGTACTTC	CASSSGTSGGGLETQYF
TRBV27	NA	TRBJ2-6	many	15	TGTGCCAGCAGTCCCACGGGGGCTGGGGCCAACGTCCTGACTTTC	CASSPTGAGANVLTF
TRBV7-6	NA	TRBJ1-5	medium-sized	16	TGTGCCAGCAGTTCCGGTGTAGGACGAAACAATCAGCCCCAGCATTTT	CASSSGVGRNNQPQHF
TRBV6-6	NA	TRBJ1-5	medium-sized	14	TGTGCCAGCAGTTACTCGAATAGCAATCAGCCCCAGCATTTT	CASSYSNSNQPQHF
TRBV27	NA	TRBJ1-1	NA	11	TGTGCCAGCTTACTAGGCACTGAAGCTTTCTTT	CASLLGTEAFF
TRBV4-2	NA	TRBJ1-1	medium-sized	14	TGTGCCAGCAGCCAAGGACCTCAGGGGACTGAAGCTTTCTTT	CASSQGPQGTEAFF
TRBV28	TRBD2	TRBJ2-2	many	12	TGTGCCAGCAAGCGGGGCACCGGGGAGCTGTTTTTT	CASKRGTGELFF
TRBV4-2	TRBD1	TRBJ1-1	NA	15	TGTGCCAGCAGCCAGCAGGGACAGGGAAACACTGAAGCTTTCTTT	CASSQQGQGNTEAFF
TRBV10-3	NA	TRBJ1-2	many	12	TGTGCCATCAGTGAGTCGAACGGGGGCTACACCTTC	CAISESNGGYTF
TRBV3-1	NA	TRBJ1-1	large	13	TGTGCCAGCAGCCAAGCCCCCTACGACCGAGCTTTCTTT	CASSQAPYDRAFF
TRBV7-9	NA	TRBJ2-1	medium-sized	14	TGTGCCAGCAGCTTAGATCAGCGAGTTAATGAGCAGTTCTTC	CASSLDQRVNEQFF
TRBV5-4	NA	TRBJ2-5	many	16	TGTGCCAGCAGCTCCCTACAGGGAGGATGGCAAGAGACCCAGTACTTC	CASSSLQGGWQETQYF
TRBV7-9	NA	TRBJ2-1	medium-sized	15	TGTGCCAGCAGCGCACCTAGCGACTCCTACAATGAGCAGTTCTTC	CASSAPSDSYNEQFF
TRBV5-1	NA	TRBJ2-1	NA	15	TGCGCCAGCAGCCCCTATTCTAACGGCTACAATGAGCAGTTCTTC	CASSPYSNGYNEQFF
TRBV2	NA	TRBJ1-6	NA	16	TGTGCCAGCACTTACGGCGGGAGCTCCTATAATTCACCCCTCCACTTT	CASTYGGSSYNSPLHF
TRBV20-1	NA	TRBJ1-1	many	14	TGCAGTGCTAGAGTGTTTAGGGTGAACACTGAAGCTTTCTTT	CSARVFRVNTEAFF
TRBV6-2/TRBV6-3	NA	TRBJ1-5	many	15	TGTGCCAGCAGTTACCGGGTTTATAGCAATCAGCCCCAGCATTTT	CASSYRVYSNQPQHF
TRBV5-1	TRBD2	TRBJ2-2	medium-sized	16	TGCGCCAGCAGCTGGGGAGGACTAGTAGGCGCCGGGGAGCTGTTTTTT	CASSWGGLVGAGELFF
TRBV29-1	TRBD1	TRBJ2-7	many	14	TGCAGCGTTGTACTACAGGGGGCGCCTTACGAGCAGTACTTC	CSVVLQGAPYEQYF
TRBV7-7	NA	TRBJ2-5	few	13	TGTGCCAGCAGCTTATCTTACCAAGAGACCCAGTACTTC	CASSLSYQETQYF
TRBV10-2	TRBD1	TRBJ2-1	NA	13	TGCGCCACCGGGACAGGAAATTACAATGAGCAGTTCTTC	CATGTGNYNEQFF
TRBV9	TRBD2	TRBJ2-1	many	17	TGTGCCAGCAGCGTAGGAGCGGGGCTAGCGGGGAGAAATGAGCAGTTCTTC	CASSVGAGLAGRNEQFF
TRBV5-1	NA	TRBJ2-5	NA	13	TGCGCCAGCAGCTTGCAATACCAAGAGACCCAGTACTTC	CASSLQYQETQYF
TRBV18	TRBD2	TRBJ2-7	medium-sized	16	TGTGCCAGCTCACCTTCGGGGGGTAGGTCTTCATACGAGCAGTACTTC	CASSPSGGRSSYEQYF
TRBV27	NA	TRBJ1-2	medium-sized	14	TGTGCCAGCAGCCAGGGCGACAGAATCTATGGCTACACCTTC	CASSQGDRIYGYTF
TRBV5-6	NA	TRBJ2-5	few	15	TGTGCCAGCAGCTTGTCCGTAGGGGTCGGGGGGACCCAGTACTTC	CASSLSVGVGGTQYF
TRBV11-3	NA	TRBJ2-2	many	15	TGTGCCAGCAAGCGTCGTAACGGGGACACCGGGGAGCTGTTTTTT	CASKRRNGDTGELFF
TRBV5-1	TRBD1	TRBJ2-7	medium-sized	13	TGCGCCAGCAGCTCGGGACAGAACTACGAGCAGTACTTC	CASSSGQNYEQYF
TRBV19	TRBD2	TRBJ2-1	many	18	TGTGCCAGTAGTACGGGGACTAGCGGGAGGCTCTTATTTGGTGAGCAGTTCTTC	CASSTGTSGRLLFGEQFF
TRBV10-3	NA	TRBJ1-6	many	12	TGTGCCATGGGAGGGGGTAATTCACCCCTCCACTTT	CAMGGGNSPLHF
TRBV5-8	NA	TRBJ2-3	few	14	TGTGCCAGCAGCTACCTGGACAGCACAGATACGCAGTATTTT	CASSYLDSTDTQYF
TRBV14	NA	TRBJ1-1	NA	12	TGTGCCAGCAGCCCTTCGAGGGCCGAAGCTTTCTTT	CASSPSRAEAFF
TRBV7-9	NA	TRBJ1-5	medium-sized	12	TGTGCCAGCGCAAGGGAGGATCAGCCCCAGCATTTT	CASAREDQPQHF
TRBV20-1	TRBD1	TRBJ1-6	medium-sized	16	TGCAGTGCTCCCTACACCGGGACAGGGGGAAGTTCACCCCTCCACTTT	CSAPYTGTGGSSPLHF
TRBV10-3	TRBD2	TRBJ2-3	many	17	TGTGCCATCAGTGACGGGACTAGCGGGTTTAGCACAGATACGCAGTATTTT	CAISDGTSGFSTDTQYF
TRBV6-2/TRBV6-3	NA	TRBJ2-1	few	11	TGTGCCAGCAGGAATTACAATGAGCAGTTCTTC	CASRNYNEQFF
TRBV20-1	NA	TRBJ2-1	medium-sized	15	TGCAGTGCTAGTCACGATTCTTCCCCTTACAATGAGCAGTTCTTC	CSASHDSSPYNEQFF
TRBV6-1	TRBD1	TRBJ2-7	few	12	TGTGCCAGCAGTCCTACAGGGGGCGAGCAGTACTTC	CASSPTGGEQYF
TRBV20-1	TRBD2	TRBJ2-5	medium-sized	14	TGCAGTGCTAGAAAGGGCGGGGGTCAAGAGACCCAGTACTTC	CSARKGGGQETQYF
TRBV5-4	TRBD2	TRBJ2-1	medium-sized	18	TGTGCCAGCAGCTTGCTCCTGGCGGGGGGAGTAGCGTACAATGAGCAGTTCTTC	CASSLLLAGGVAYNEQFF
TRBV10-2	NA	TRBJ2-1	medium-sized	13	TGCGCCAGCAGTGACGCGGGGGCCCCCTCCCCGTTCTTC	CASSDAGAPSPFF
TRBV2	NA	TRBJ1-5	many	12	TGTGCCAGCAGTGAACCTTTTAAACCCCAGCATTTT	CASSEPFKPQHF
TRBV19	NA	TRBJ2-7	many	13	TGTGCCAGTGGCGGTTTGGCAGATGGGCGTCTGTACTTC	CASGGLADGRLYF
TRBV12-3/TRBV12-4	TRBD1	TRBJ1-2	many	14	TGTGCCAGCAGTCCCGGGACAGACGCGAGTGGCTACACCTTC	CASSPGTDASGYTF
TRBV11-1	TRBD2	TRBJ2-1	medium-sized	16	TGTGCCAGCAGCCAAGTAGCCGGCGGGGGGGACGATGAGCAGTTCTTC	CASSQVAGGGDDEQFF
TRBV10-3	TRBD2	TRBJ2-3	medium-sized	15	TGTGCCATGAGAAGCGGGGGGACTTCCACAGATACGCAGTATTTT	CAMRSGGTSTDTQYF
TRBV20-1	NA	TRBJ1-2	medium-sized	12	TGCAGTGCCTCAGGAGCCCTCTATGGCTACACCTTC	CSASGALYGYTF
TRBV7-6	NA	TRBJ1-3	medium-sized	17	TGTGCCAGCAGCCGTAGGGGGGAGGGGAGCTCTGGAAACACCATATATTTT	CASSRRGEGSSGNTIYF
TRBV19	NA	TRBJ2-7	many	14	TGTGCCAGTAGTCCCCTCCCCGGTTCCTACGAGCAGTACTTC	CASSPLPGSYEQYF
TRBV11-3	NA	TRBJ2-2	medium-sized	15	TGTGCCAGCAGCTTATCCGGAGGCAACCCAGGGGAGCTGTTTTTT	CASSLSGGNPGELFF